This T cell receptor (beta chain) was obtained from a study of regulatory T cells in long-lasting Graves disease. Study conclusions and caveats: Persistent disease samples used TRBV28, TRBJ1-2 and TRBJ2-5 preferentially. Limited sample numbers may have lowered accuracy.

Time point noted: persistent/refractory GD, antithyroid drugs over 5 years with positive TRAb. PBMC RNA served as the TCR library source. Relying on iRepertoire HTBI primers and Arm-PCR of CDR3 regions, the team built TCR beta libraries. Original methodology: Across all samples, approximately 68 TRBV segments and more than 11 TRBJ segments were identified. TCRdb processed the multiplex PCR reads anew with MiXCR; each CDR3 protein has one entry. The V and J calls were determined by TCRdb, not by the authors. The sample lists hundreds of thousands of distinct CDR3 sequences; 21% were seen once. This clonotype was picked up many times. Its antigen is not identified. V was cut by 3 bases and J by 4 bases, with 15 bases left in between. The CDR3 spans 15 residues. CDR1 MNHEY and CDR2 SMNVEV come from the germline V gene (reference sequence).

The sample here was peripheral blood mononuclear cells (PBMCs), taken when the disease was refractory, from a patient treated with antithyroid drugs. The TCR was taken from a female donor with Graves disease. The chain links TRBV27 to TRBJ1-2; D gene ambiguous. The CDR3 reads CASSLEGASPYGYTF. The CDR3 coding sequence is TGTGCCAGCAGTTTGGAGGGCGCGTCTCCCTATGGCTACACCTTC.